The rows below give T cell receptor beta chains drawn from one sample of a study of quantifying T cell responses using KT2 cells. Using its own MiXCR run on the UMI-ligation and nested PCR reads, TCRdb lists one record per CDR3 protein. Here the sample spans over 35,000 distinct CDR3 sequences, over 15% being singletons. The material sequenced was PBMCs spiked with cells of the T cell clone KT2. These receptors all stem from a human donor. CDR3s include the opening cysteine and the closing phenylalanine or tryptophan. D genes are given only for firm matches. Size is stated for part of the rows, as once, few or many counts, or as a class when the clone is expanded.

TRBJ2-7 many TRBV5-4 TRBD1 TGTGCCAGCAGCCCTACAGGGGACCAAAGCTCCTACGAGCAGTACTTC CASSPTGDQSSYEQYF
TRBJ2-7 NA TRBV20-1 NA TGCAGTGCTAGACCCTCCGTACGACAGAATCAGTACTTC CSARPSVRQNQYF
TRBJ2-1 few TRBV7-6 TRBD2 TGTGCCAGCAGCTTCATTATGGGGGGGGGATACAATGAGCAGTTCTTC CASSFIMGGGYNEQFF
TRBJ2-1 many TRBV5-4 NA TGTGCCAGCAGCTTGGCCCTGGGGAATGAGCAGTTCTTC CASSLALGNEQFF
TRBJ1-5 few TRBV9 NA TGTGCCAGCAGCGTAGTTCTTCGATCCAGGGGAAGGTATAGCAATCAGCCCCAGCATTTT CASSVVLRSRGRYSNQPQHF
TRBJ2-6 few TRBV7-2 NA TGTGCCAGCAGCCTACAGGGATTTGGGGCCAACGTCCTGACTTTC CASSLQGFGANVLTF
TRBJ2-1 NA TRBV2 TRBD1 TGTGCCAGCAGTGGGACAGGGGGCGCGAGGAATGAGCAGTTCTTC CASSGTGGARNEQFF
TRBJ1-2 many TRBV20-1 NA TGCAGTGCTAGAGATCGGGGGGAAGGAGGCTATGGCTACACCTTC CSARDRGEGGYGYTF
TRBJ2-7 once TRBV28 TRBD2 TGTGCCAGCAGTTTGTGGGGGGGCGAGCAGTACTTC CASSLWGGEQYF
TRBJ2-3 few TRBV20-1 NA TGCAGTGCTTCTCCCGGGGGGCACTCTAACATCCAGGATACGCAGTATTTT CSASPGGHSNIQDTQYF
TRBJ1-1 few TRBV6-5 NA TGTGCCAGCTCCCGAGGGGGTACAAAAACTGAAGCTTTCTTT CASSRGGTKTEAFF
TRBJ1-6 few TRBV7-9 NA TGTGCCAGCAGCCTTACGAGGGGGAATTCACCCCTCCACTTT CASSLTRGNSPLHF
TRBJ2-2 few TRBV20-1 NA TGCAGTGCTAGATCTCCAGGGATCGGGGAGCTGTTTTTT CSARSPGIGELFF
TRBJ2-3 many TRBV10-3 TRBD2 TGTGCCATCAGTGGGACAGCGGGAGGGATAGATACGCAGTATTTT CAISGTAGGIDTQYF
TRBJ2-1 NA TRBV6-5 NA TGTGCCAGCAGTTACTCGGGGCGCTCCTACAATGAGCAGTTCTTC CASSYSGRSYNEQFF
TRBJ2-6 few TRBV6-2/TRBV6-3 NA TGTGCCAGCAGTTACGGTGGCTCTGGGGCCAACGTCCTGACTTTC CASSYGGSGANVLTF
TRBJ2-7 few TRBV15 NA TGTGCCACCAGCAGAGAAGAGGGAGAGCAGTACTTC CATSREEGEQYF
TRBJ2-5 few TRBV4-2 TRBD2 TGTGCCAGCAGCCAGTCCGGGACTAGCGAAGAGACCCAGTACTTC CASSQSGTSEETQYF
TRBJ1-5 NA TRBV12-2 NA TGTGCAAGTCGCCCACTCCATGGGGCCCATTCTAATCAGCCCCAGCATTTT CASRPLHGAHSNQPQHF
TRBJ2-3 few TRBV7-9 NA TGTGCCAGCAGCTTAGAACTCCTCACAGATACGCAGTATTTT CASSLELLTDTQYF
TRBJ2-5 few TRBV7-2 NA TGTGCCAGCAGCCAAGTCTTGGAGACCCAGTACTTC CASSQVLETQYF